This T cell receptor beta chain is drawn from a study of cytomegalovirus exposure and HLA in healthy donors. The study, taken as a whole, reports: Sequencing likely caused a cluster of highly shared sequence variants.

Per the germline V gene, CDR1 is SGHTA and CDR2 is FQGNSA. CDR3 size: 15 residues. Trimming left V 1 base short and J 0 bases short, with 10 bases between. This PCR relied on a set of 60 Vbeta primers and 13 Jbeta primers. Sequencing used immunoSEQ multiplex PCR; TCRdb keeps in-frame clones, though not all of them. The sample shows 150,000 to 200,000 clones, about 80% of them seen only once. In regard to this clone: Its antigen is not known.

This receptor was obtained from a woman aged 35 to 49 in good health and CMV-seronegative. Sample: PBMCs. The chain combines TRBV7-2 with TRBJ2-7; D remains unclear. DNA for the CDR3: TGTGCCAGCAGCTTAGGGGCAGCCTTCTCCTACGAGCAGTACTTC. Residues: CASSLGAAFSYEQYF. Full variable domain (outside the CDR3, taken from reference TRBV7-2 and TRBJ2-7): GAGVSQSPSNKVTEKGKDVELRCDPISGHTALYWYRQSLGQGLEFLIYFQGNSAPDKSGLPSDRFSAERTGGSVSTLTIQRTQQEDSAVYLCASSLGAAFSYEQYFGPGTRLTVT.